The rows below give T cell receptor beta chains drawn from one sample of a study of T-cell reconstitution after alpha-beta-depleted transplantation in children. TCRdb reprocessed the PCR reads via MiXCR and lists one record per CDR3 protein. The table includes roughly 490,000 distinct CDR3 sequences, around 10% detected once. The sample in question was PBMCs, mostly from graft donor cells, obtained 180 days after TCRalphabeta/CD19-depleted stem cell transplant. These TCRs come from a female patient aged 2 to 10 who had a stem cell transplant for aplastic anemia, so the T cells may come from the graft donor. Both conserved end residues are part of each CDR3. D genes are given only for firm matches. For some rows the clone size is stated as once, few or many, or as a class when expanded; others skip it.

. | TRBJ2-5 | . | TRBV12-3/TRBV12-4 | TGTGCCAGCAGTTTTCAGAGGAGGGAGACCCAGTACTTC | CASSFQRRETQYF
. | TRBJ1-5 | few | TRBV7-9 | TGTGCCAGCAGCAATACAGGGCTCAATCAGCCCCAGCATTTT | CASSNTGLNQPQHF
TRBD1 | TRBJ1-1 | few | TRBV4-3 | TGCGCCAGCAGCCAAACTTCGACGTTAACCGGGACAGGTATTGCTGAAGCTTTCTTT | CASSQTSTLTGTGIAEAFF
TRBD2 | TRBJ2-3 | few | TRBV27 | TGTGCCAGCAGTTTATTTGCGCTAGCGGGAGGGCCAGGAGATACGCAGTATTTT | CASSLFALAGGPGDTQYF
TRBD1 | TRBJ2-3 | few | TRBV6-4 | TGTGCCAGCAGTGACGGGACAGGGGATGCAGATACGCAGTATTTT | CASSDGTGDADTQYF
TRBD2 | TRBJ2-1 | few | TRBV5-6 | TGTGCCAGCAGCTTCCAGCGGGAGGGCCTGGGACACAATGAGCAGTTCTTC | CASSFQREGLGHNEQFF
TRBD1 | TRBJ2-3 | . | TRBV18 | TGTGCCAGCTCACAACGGGACAGGGGTGAGCAGTATTTT | CASSQRDRGEQYF
TRBD2 | TRBJ2-1 | . | TRBV28 | TGTGCCAGCAGCTCCGCGGGAGAAGGATACAATGAGCAGTTCTTC | CASSSAGEGYNEQFF
. | TRBJ1-1 | . | TRBV18 | TGTGCCAGCTCACCACCGTACAGGGTCGAAGGGACTGAAGCTTTCTTT | CASSPPYRVEGTEAFF
. | TRBJ1-2 | . | TRBV29-1 | TGCAGCGTTGAAGGGACAGCGAGTAACTATGGCTACACCTTC | CSVEGTASNYGYTF
. | TRBJ1-6 | few | TRBV12-3/TRBV12-4 | TGTGCCAGCAGTTTAATGGCCACGGGCAATTCACCCCTCCACTTT | CASSLMATGNSPLHF
TRBD1 | TRBJ2-5 | few | TRBV5-1 | TGCGCCAGCAGCTTGACAGGGGGCAAGGAGACCCAGTACTTC | CASSLTGGKETQYF
. | TRBJ2-1 | few | TRBV18 | TGTGCCAGCTCACCGAACGGACGGAACAATGAGCAGTTCTTC | CASSPNGRNNEQFF
. | TRBJ1-3 | . | TRBV10-3 | TGTGCCTCGACGGGGCTGAGAAACTCTGGAAACACCATATATTTT | CASTGLRNSGNTIYF
TRBD2 | TRBJ2-1 | many | TRBV3-1 | TGTGCCAGCAGCCAAGAGCGAGCGGGGAGCTCCTACAATGAGCAGTTCTTC | CASSQERAGSSYNEQFF